The 29 T cell receptor beta chains reported below all come from one sample, sequenced in a study of blood T cell repertoires in COVID-19. Libraries were prepared by immunoSEQ multiplex PCR; TCRdb keeps only in-frame clonotypes and omits some of them. This table has about 430,000 clones, roughly 88% appearing once. Sequenced material: PBMCs or T cells enriched from blood (not recorded which). These receptors were collected from a woman aged 25 to 39 with acute COVID-19.

The V and J genes are TRBV24-1 and TRBJ2-3; 8 bases fit TRBD1. The length of the CDR3 is 15 residues. The germline CDR1 and CDR2 sequences are KGHDR and SFDVKD. The V gene end was trimmed by 7 bases and the J gene end by 2 bases; junction bases not matched to a gene: 7. In nucleotides, the CDR3 is TGTGCCACCAGCGACAGGGGAGGACCCACAGATACGCAGTATTTT. Protein sequence: CATSDRGGPTDTQYF.

The chain recombines TRBV5-6 with TRBJ1-6; weak D call: TRBD1 (5 bases). The germline gives CDR1 SGHDT, CDR2 YYEEEE. V was cut by 4 bases and J by 0 bases, with 20 bases left in between. This CDR3 is 19 amino acids long. The CDR3 spells CASSLFPGLGSSYNSPLHF. CDR3 in DNA: TGTGCCAGCAGCCTATTCCCAGGGCTTGGAAGCTCCTATAATTCACCCCTCCACTTT.

The J gene is TRBJ2-7, the V gene TRBV5-3; D perhaps matches TRBD2 (5 bases). TRBV5-3 is noted as an ORF with a role that remains uncertain. This CDR3 contains 14 residues. V was cut by 4 bases and J by 6 bases, with 17 bases left in between. CDR3 nucleotide sequence: TGTGCCAGAAGCCCTCGGCTAGCCCCCTGCGAGCAGTACTTC. Translated: CARSPRLAPCEQYF.

The rearrangement uses TRBV7-2 and TRBJ1-5, with a weak D call TRBD1 (6 bases). Germline-derived CDR1 and CDR2 are SGHTA and FQGNSA. There are 15 residues in the CDR3. V lost 2 bases and J 0 bases, leaving 8 bases between the germline ends. The CDR3 DNA reads TGTGCCAGCAGCTTATACAGGGCTAGCAATCAGCCCCAGCATTTT. It specifies CASSLYRASNQPQHF.

This rearrangement joins TRBV23-1 to TRBJ2-5; 9 nucleotides line up with TRBD2. TRBV23-1 counts as an open reading frame of uncertain function. There are 19 residues in the CDR3. V was pared by 0 bases and J by 1 base, with 12 bases of the junction left unmatched. CDR3 residues: CASSQSGILVAGAQETQYF. In nucleotides, the CDR3 is TGCGCCAGCAGTCAATCGGGAATTTTGGTAGCGGGGGCCCAAGAGACCCAGTACTTC.

The gene calls are TRBV13 and TRBJ2-7; TRBD1 agrees at 7 bases. The CDR3 contains 16 residues. Losses at the gene ends were 0 bases for V and 5 bases for J; bases not matched to a gene: 10. Germline V gives CDR1 PRHDT, CDR2 FYEKMQ (reference sequence). The CDR3: CASSLGVDRVLDEQYF. CDR3 DNA: TGTGCCAGCAGCTTAGGCGTAGACAGGGTTCTTGACGAGCAGTACTTC.

The rearrangement joins TRBV24-1 to TRBJ1-2; 9 bases match TRBD1. The J segment lost 6 bases and the V segment lost 3 bases, leaving 4 bases of the junction unmatched. This CDR3 has 14 amino acids. Looked up from germline, CDR1 is KGHDR and CDR2 is SFDVKD. The CDR3 nucleotides are TGTGCCACCAGTGATCGGGACAGGGATCATGGCTACACCTTC. Protein product: CATSDRDRDHGYTF.

The rearrangement joins TRBV7-8 to TRBJ2-5, with TRBD1 matching over 10 bases. This CDR3 comprises 16 residues. Per the germline V gene, CDR1 is SGHVS and CDR2 is FQNEAQ. Unmatched junction bases numbered 6, after V lost 5 bases and J lost 0 bases. CDR3 residues: CASSPRDRGYQETQYF. CDR3 DNA: TGTGCCAGCAGCCCCCGGGACAGGGGATACCAAGAGACCCAGTACTTC.

CDR3 DNA sequence: TGTGCCTGGAGTTCGGGACAGAGCAATCAGCCCCAGCATTTT. This sequence encodes CAWSSGQSNQPQHF. The chain employs TRBV30 and TRBJ1-5; the match to TRBD1 covers 7 bases. This CDR3 has 14 amino acids. Germline V gene data show CDR1 as GTSNPN and CDR2 as SVGIG (reference sequence). The ends lost 2 bases at V and 1 base at J; junction bases unmatched: 2. Full variable domain (remainder filled in from reference TRBV30 and TRBJ1-5): SQTIHQWPATLVQPVGSPLSLECTVEGTSNPNLYWYRQAAGRGLQLLFYSVGIGQISSEVPQNLSASRPQDRQFILSSKKLLLSDSGFYLCAWSSGQSNQPQHFGDGTRLSIL.

This clone has just one count. This chain connects TRBV18 to TRBJ1-1, with TRBD1 matching 8 bases. The CDR3 sequence is 14 residues long. V shed 6 bases and J 1 base; nucleotides not matched to a gene: 4. Per germline, CDR1 KGHSH and CDR2 LQKENI. The chain's CDR3 is CASSRGQGNTEAFF. Here the CDR3 DNA reads TGTGCCAGCTCCCGCGGACAGGGGAACACTGAAGCTTTCTTT.

The V call is TRBV11-2, the J call TRBJ1-2, with D possibly matching TRBD1 (6 bases). Germline CDR1 SGHAT, CDR2 FQNNGV. This CDR3 is built from 15 residues. The V end was cut by 4 bases, the J end by 5 bases, with 17 bases between. The CDR3 sequence: CASSSPHRVDYGYTF. Written as DNA, the CDR3 is TGTGCCAGCAGCTCCCCCCACAGGGTTGATTATGGCTACACCTTC.

The chain is built from TRBV5-1 and TRBJ1-4; D ambiguous. Germline V gives CDR1 SGHRS, CDR2 YFSETQ. CDR3 length equals 12 residues. The ends were cut back, 4 bases at V and 8 bases at J, with 9 bases in the middle. CDR3 sequence (DNA): TGCGCCAGCAGCCGGGAGGGCGAAAAACTGTTTTTT. Translated, it gives CASSREGEKLFF. Together with reference TRBV5-1 and TRBJ1-4, the CDR3 gives the full variable domain: KAGVTQTPRYLIKTRGQQVTLSCSPISGHRSVSWYQQTPGQGLQFLFEYFSETQRNKGNFPGRFSGRQFSNSRSEMNVSTLELGDSALYLCASSREGEKLFFGSGTQLSVL.

This CDR3 reads CATSDLLTGDTQYF. CDR3 coding DNA: TGTGCCACCAGTGACCTTCTGACTGGAGATACGCAGTATTTT. The genes are TRBV24-1 and TRBJ2-3; D is unresolved. Germline CDR1 KGHDR, CDR2 SFDVKD. The CDR3 spans 14 residues. V was shortened by 4 bases and J by 5 bases, with 12 bases between the two germline ends.

The chain has TRBV24-1 and TRBJ1-5; D may be TRBD1 (6 bases). The CDR3 contains 16 residues. Germline lookup yields CDR1 KGHDR and CDR2 SFDVKD. V was trimmed by 1 base and J by 3 bases, leaving 12 bases between them. CDR3: CATSDFRGGDNQPQHF. In nucleotides, the CDR3 is TGTGCCACCAGTGATTTTAGGGGGGGGGACAATCAGCCCCAGCATTTT.

The chain carries TRBV6-5 and TRBJ2-7; tentative D call: TRBD2 (6 bases). Per germline, CDR1 MNHEY and CDR2 SVGAGI. This CDR3 is built from 14 residues. V was clipped by 7 bases and J by 6 bases, with 19 bases between them. This CDR3 is CASIGGSGRSEQYF. CDR3 bases: TGTGCCAGCATAGGTGGGTCAGGGAGGTCCGAGCAGTACTTC.

The rearrangement links TRBV6-5 to TRBJ2-3; 8 nucleotides agree with TRBD1. CDR1 and CDR2 from the germline V gene are MNHEY and SVGAGI. V shed 6 bases and J 4 bases; nucleotides not matched to a gene: 6. The CDR3 is 14 residues long. The DNA of the CDR3 is TGTGCCAGCAGCCGAGGGACAGGAGCAGATACGCAGTATTTT. Protein product: CASSRGTGADTQYF.

With respect to this clone: The sample contains more than one DNA sequence encoding this CDR3. This chain uses TRBV18 with TRBJ1-6; D gene ambiguous. The CDR3 is 14 amino acids. Trimming stripped 1 base from V and 7 bases from J, with 8 bases between. Germline lookup yields CDR1 KGHSH and CDR2 LQKENI. The CDR3 nucleotides read TGTGCCAGCTCACCACAGGGAGGAAATTCACCCCTCCACTTT. Protein sequence: CASSPQGGNSPLHF.

This chain joins TRBV29-1 and TRBJ1-1, with 8 bases aligning to TRBD1. Germline V gene sequence: CDR1 SQVTM, CDR2 ANQGSEA. The V and J ends lost 7 bases and 1 base, in that order; junction bases with no gene match: 8. The CDR3 is 14 residues long. CDR3: CSGGLGQGNTEAFF. CDR3 DNA: TGCAGCGGTGGCTTAGGACAGGGGAACACTGAAGCTTTCTTT.

V gene TRBV7-6 combines with J gene TRBJ1-3; weak D call: TRBD1 (5 bases). Trimming cost V 4 bases and J 0 bases, with 13 bases left between them. The CDR3 is made up of 16 amino acids. Germline V gene data show CDR1 as SGHVS and CDR2 as FNYEAQ. CDR3 sequence reads: CASSSLGLLSGNTIYF. The CDR3 bases are TGTGCCAGCAGCTCCCTGGGACTGCTCTCTGGAAACACCATATATTTT.

The chain joins TRBV30 to TRBJ1-2; 7 positions agree with TRBD1. V gave up 4 bases and J gave up 6 bases; unmatched junction bases: 8. The CDR3 has 13 residues. Germline-derived CDR1 and CDR2 are GTSNPN and SVGIG (reference sequence). The CDR3 bases are TGTGCCTGGAACACCGGGACAGCTGATGGCTACACCTTC. Protein product: CAWNTGTADGYTF. Full variable domain (outside the CDR3, taken from reference TRBV30 and TRBJ1-2): SQTIHQWPATLVQPVGSPLSLECTVEGTSNPNLYWYRQAAGRGLQLLFYSVGIGQISSEVPQNLSASRPQDRQFILSSKKLLLSDSGFYLCAWNTGTADGYTFGSGTRLTVV.

This clone came up a few times. The chain has TRBV27 and TRBJ1-2; the match to TRBD1 covers 7 bases. The CDR3 sequence is 13 residues long. Germline V gives CDR1 MNHEY, CDR2 SMNVEV (reference sequence). The ends lost 6 bases at V and 3 bases at J; junction bases unmatched: 4. The CDR3 loop reads CASRGQAYYGYTF. In DNA, the CDR3 is TGTGCCAGCAGAGGACAGGCTTACTATGGCTACACCTTC.

The V call is TRBV5-1, the J call TRBJ1-2, with TRBD1 identical over 7 bases. This CDR3 region has 14 residues. Germline trimming cut 4 bases from V and 5 bases from J; bases unmatched to any gene: 8. Germline V gives CDR1 SGHRS, CDR2 YFSETQ. CDR3 protein: CASSPTGSGYGYTF. The CDR3 nucleotides read TGCGCCAGCAGCCCGACAGGGAGTGGGTATGGCTACACCTTC. Looking up the rest from reference TRBV5-1 and TRBJ1-2 gives the full variable domain: KAGVTQTPRYLIKTRGQQVTLSCSPISGHRSVSWYQQTPGQGLQFLFEYFSETQRNKGNFPGRFSGRQFSNSRSEMNVSTLELGDSALYLCASSPTGSGYGYTFGSGTRLTVV.

J is TRBJ2-3 and V is TRBV5-1, with D possibly matching TRBD2 (7 bases). The CDR3 sequence is 14 residues long. Trimming took 2 bases from V and 6 from J, leaving 13 bases between them. In germline, CDR1 is SGHRS, CDR2 YFSETQ. CDR3 protein: CASSFGGQTDTQYF. The DNA for the CDR3 is TGCGCCAGCAGCTTCGGGGGGCAGACGGATACGCAGTATTTT.

The chain has TRBV2 and TRBJ1-1; D is ambiguous. CDR3 size: 14 residues. Germline V lookup: CDR1 SNHLY, CDR2 FYNNEI. V was shortened by 4 bases and J by 1 base, with 10 bases between the two germline ends. The CDR3 spells CASSVGRGNTEAFF. CDR3 DNA: TGTGCCAGCAGTGTCGGCCGGGGGAACACTGAAGCTTTCTTT.

The V gene is TRBV19, the J gene TRBJ2-7, with a weak D call TRBD2 (6 bases). The CDR3 is made up of 13 amino acids. Trimming shortened V by 2 bases and J by 2 bases, and 7 bases separated the two germline ends. Germline V gene sequence: CDR1 LNHDA, CDR2 SQIVND (reference sequence). CDR3: CASSIRLAYEQYF. CDR3 DNA: TGTGCCAGTAGTATACGACTAGCCTACGAGCAGTACTTC. The full variable domain, with the rest looked up from reference TRBV19 and TRBJ2-7, is DGGITQSPKYLFRKEGQNVTLSCEQNLNHDAMYWYRQDPGQGLRLIYYSQIVNDFQKGDIAEGYSVSREKKESFPLTVTSAQKNPTAFYLCASSIRLAYEQYFGPGTRLTVT.

J is TRBJ2-7 and V is TRBV6-6; 9 positions agree with TRBD2. J lost 12 bases, V lost 6 bases, and 15 bases had no gene match. The CDR3 is made up of 14 amino acids. Germline V lookup: CDR1 MNHNY, CDR2 SVGAGI (reference sequence). In DNA form, the CDR3 reads TGTGCCAGCAGAGAGACTAGCGGAGCAGACCCCCTGTACTTC. Translated, it gives CASRETSGADPLYF.

As to this clone: Sequence at one end of the junction differs from germline and may be a read error. The J gene is TRBJ2-3, the V gene TRBV2; 7 bases are a match to TRBD2. In germline, CDR1 is SNHLY, CDR2 FYNNEI. The CDR3 is 14 residues long. CDR3 bases: TGTGCCAGCAATGAAAGACTAGCTAGTAATACGCAGTATTTT. The encoded protein is CASNERLASNTQYF.

This rearrangement joins TRBV27 to TRBJ1-4; 11 bases line up with TRBD1. The ends lost 5 bases at V and 10 bases at J; junction bases unmatched: 12. The CDR3 length is 16 residues. Germline V CDR1 and CDR2: MNHEY, SMNVEV (reference sequence). The chain's CDR3 is CASSTIRDRGNGKLFF. CDR3 bases: TGTGCCAGCAGTACTATCCGGGACAGGGGGAACGGAAAACTGTTTTTT. Full variable domain (remainder filled in from reference TRBV27 and TRBJ1-4): EAQVTQNPRYLITVTGKKLTVTCSQNMNHEYMSWYRQDPGLGLRQIYYSMNVEVTDKGDVPEGYKVSRKEKRNFPLILESPSPNQTSLYFCASSTIRDRGNGKLFFGSGTQLSVL.

This chain joins TRBV19 and TRBJ2-7, with D perhaps matching TRBD1 (5 bases). The CDR3 is 16 amino acids. V was cut by 5 bases and J by 2 bases, with 19 bases left in between. The germline gives CDR1 LNHDA, CDR2 SQIVND (reference sequence). The CDR3 DNA reads as TGTGCCAGTAGTTATTCCAGGGAAAGGGCGCCCTACGAGCAGTACTTC. Translation gives CASSYSRERAPYEQYF.